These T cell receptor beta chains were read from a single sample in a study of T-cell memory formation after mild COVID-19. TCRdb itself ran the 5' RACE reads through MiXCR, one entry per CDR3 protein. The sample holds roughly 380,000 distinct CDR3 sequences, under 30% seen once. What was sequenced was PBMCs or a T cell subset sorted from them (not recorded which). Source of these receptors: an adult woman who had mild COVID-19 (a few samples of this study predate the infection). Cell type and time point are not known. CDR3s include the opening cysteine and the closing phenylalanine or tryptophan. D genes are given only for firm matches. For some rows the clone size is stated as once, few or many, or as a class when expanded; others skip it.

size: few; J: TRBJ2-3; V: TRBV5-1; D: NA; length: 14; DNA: TGCGCCAGCAGGAACCAGGGGGGGGCGGATACGCAGTATTTT; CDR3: CASRNQGGADTQYF
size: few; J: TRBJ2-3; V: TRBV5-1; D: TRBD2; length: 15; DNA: TGCGCCAGCAGCCGGGAGGTACCCCGCACAGATACGCAGTATTTT; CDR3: CASSREVPRTDTQYF
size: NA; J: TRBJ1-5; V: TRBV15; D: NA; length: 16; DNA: TGTGCCACCAGCAGAGATAAGAGTTCGGGGAATCAGCCCCAGCATTTT; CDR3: CATSRDKSSGNQPQHF
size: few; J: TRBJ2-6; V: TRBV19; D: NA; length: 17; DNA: TGTGCCAGTAGCATTCGGGTTACGGCCTCTGGGGCCAACGTCCTGACTTTC; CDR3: CASSIRVTASGANVLTF
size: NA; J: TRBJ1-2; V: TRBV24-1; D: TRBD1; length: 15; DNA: TGTGCCACCAGTGACCGTGGGACAGGGGAATATGGCTACACCTTC; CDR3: CATSDRGTGEYGYTF
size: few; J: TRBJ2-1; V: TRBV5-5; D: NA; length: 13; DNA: TGTGCCAGCAGCTTTCTACCCCGCGTTGAGCAGTTCTTC; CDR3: CASSFLPRVEQFF
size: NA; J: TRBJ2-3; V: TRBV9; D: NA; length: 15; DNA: TGTGCCAGCAGCGTATCTCCTAGTAGGACAGATACGCAGTATTTT; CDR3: CASSVSPSRTDTQYF
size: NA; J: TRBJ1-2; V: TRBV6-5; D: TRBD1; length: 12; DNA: TGTGCCAGCAGGCCAGACAGGGCTGGCTACACCTTC; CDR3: CASRPDRAGYTF
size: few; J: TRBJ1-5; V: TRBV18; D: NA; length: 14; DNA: TGTGCCAGCTCACCATTAGGCAGAGATCAGCCCCAGCATTTT; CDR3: CASSPLGRDQPQHF
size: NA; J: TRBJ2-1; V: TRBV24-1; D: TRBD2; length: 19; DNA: TGTGCCACCAGTGATAATGCGTGGACTAGCGGGAGTATCTACAATGAGCAGTTCTTC; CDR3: CATSDNAWTSGSIYNEQFF
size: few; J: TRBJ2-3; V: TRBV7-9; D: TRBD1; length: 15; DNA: TGTGCCAGCGCTATGACGACAGGGGGAATAGATACGCAGTATTTT; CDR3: CASAMTTGGIDTQYF
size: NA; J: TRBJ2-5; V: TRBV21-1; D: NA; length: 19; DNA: TGTGCCAGCAGCAAAGAGACGGAATTGGAACAGGCGCAAGGAGAGACCCAGTACTTC; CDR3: CASSKETELEQAQGETQYF